The source of this T cell receptor beta chain is a study of OX40 agonist ivuxolimab in advanced cancers. Findings of the study overall: On average, a greater number of expanded clones characterised CD8+ T cells relative to CD4+.

A word on this clone: Its antigen remains unidentified.

Patients with autoimmune history or systemic immunosuppression were excluded. Data came from immunoSEQ multiplex PCR; TCRdb stores just in-frame clones and leaves some out. The data hold about 60,000 clones, with 83% observed a single time. The sequence was obtained from an adult with an advanced solid tumor such as melanoma, head and neck, liver or kidney cancer. This material consisted of CD4+ or CD8+ T cells sorted from blood, taken in a trial of the OX40 agonist ivuxolimab.

CDR3 region: CSVGQGRQGAGGYTF. CDR3 DNA sequence: TGCAGCGTTGGGCAGGGTCGACAGGGGGCCGGCGGCTACACCTTC. The chain carries TRBV29-1 and TRBJ1-2, with 10 bases identical to TRBD1. V trimming: 4 bases; J trimming: 8 bases; junction bases outside the gene matches: 13. CDR3 length: 15 amino acids. CDR1 is SQVTM, CDR2 ANQGSEA, per germline. Based on the CDR3 plus reference TRBV29-1 and TRBJ1-2, the full variable domain is SAVISQKPSRDICQRGTSLTIQCQVDSQVTMMFWYRQQPGQSLTLIATANQGSEATYESGFVIDKFPISRPNLTFSTLTVSNMSPEDSSIYLCSVGQGRQGAGGYTFGSGTRLTVV.